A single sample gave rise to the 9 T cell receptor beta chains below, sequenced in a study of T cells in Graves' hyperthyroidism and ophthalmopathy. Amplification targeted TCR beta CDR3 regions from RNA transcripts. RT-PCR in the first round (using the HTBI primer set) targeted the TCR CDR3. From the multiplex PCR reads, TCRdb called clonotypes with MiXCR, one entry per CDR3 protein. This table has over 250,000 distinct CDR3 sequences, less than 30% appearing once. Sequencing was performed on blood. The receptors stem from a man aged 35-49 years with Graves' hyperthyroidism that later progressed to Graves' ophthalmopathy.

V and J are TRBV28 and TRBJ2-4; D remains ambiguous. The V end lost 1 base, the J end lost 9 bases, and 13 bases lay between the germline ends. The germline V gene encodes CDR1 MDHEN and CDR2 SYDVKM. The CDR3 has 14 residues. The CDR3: CASSLSNTRGIQYF. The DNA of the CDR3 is TGTGCCAGCAGTTTATCGAACACCAGAGGCATTCAGTACTTC.

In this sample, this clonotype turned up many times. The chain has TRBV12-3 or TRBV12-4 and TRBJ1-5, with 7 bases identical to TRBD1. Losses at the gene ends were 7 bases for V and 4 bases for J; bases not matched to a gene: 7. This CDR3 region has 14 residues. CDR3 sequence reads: CASTMTGPNQPQHF. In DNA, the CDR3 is TGTGCCAGCACCATGACAGGGCCTAATCAGCCCCAGCATTTT.

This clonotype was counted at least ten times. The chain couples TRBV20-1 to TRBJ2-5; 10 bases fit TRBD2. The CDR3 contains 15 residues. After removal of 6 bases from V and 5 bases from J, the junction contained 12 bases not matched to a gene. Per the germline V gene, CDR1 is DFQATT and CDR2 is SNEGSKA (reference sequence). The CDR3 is CSALRLAGVEETQYF. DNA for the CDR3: TGCAGTGCCCTCCGGCTAGCGGGAGTGGAGGAGACCCAGTACTTC.

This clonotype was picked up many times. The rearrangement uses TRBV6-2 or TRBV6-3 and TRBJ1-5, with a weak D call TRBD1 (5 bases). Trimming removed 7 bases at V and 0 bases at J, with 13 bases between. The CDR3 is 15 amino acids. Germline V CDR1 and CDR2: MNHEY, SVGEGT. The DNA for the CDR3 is TGTGCCAGCACCTACGGGGGTTATAGCAATCAGCCCCAGCATTTT. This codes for CASTYGGYSNQPQHF.

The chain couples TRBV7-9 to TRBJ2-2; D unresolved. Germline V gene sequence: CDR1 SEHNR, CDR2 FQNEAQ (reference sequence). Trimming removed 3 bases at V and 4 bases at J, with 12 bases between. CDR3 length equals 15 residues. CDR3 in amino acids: CASSFLRSSTGELFF. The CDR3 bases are TGTGCCAGCAGCTTTTTAAGGTCGAGCACCGGGGAGCTGTTTTTT.

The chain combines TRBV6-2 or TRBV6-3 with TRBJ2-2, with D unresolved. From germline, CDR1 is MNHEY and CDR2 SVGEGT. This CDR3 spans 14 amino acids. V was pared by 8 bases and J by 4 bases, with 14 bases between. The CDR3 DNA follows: TGTGCCAGCGGGGTGGCTAGTGCCACCGGGGAGCTGTTTTTT. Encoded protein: CASGVASATGELFF.

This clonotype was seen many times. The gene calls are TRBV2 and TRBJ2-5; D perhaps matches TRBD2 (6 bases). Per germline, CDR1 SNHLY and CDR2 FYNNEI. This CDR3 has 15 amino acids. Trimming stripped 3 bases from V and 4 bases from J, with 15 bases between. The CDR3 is CASSESGLRGETQYF. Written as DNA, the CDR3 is TGTGCCAGCAGTGAGAGTGGACTAAGGGGAGAGACCCAGTACTTC.

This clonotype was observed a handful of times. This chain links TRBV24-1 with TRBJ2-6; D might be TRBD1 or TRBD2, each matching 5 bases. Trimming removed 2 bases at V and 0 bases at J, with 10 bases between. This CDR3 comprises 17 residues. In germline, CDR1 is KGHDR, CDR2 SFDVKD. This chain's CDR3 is CATSDSRGLSGANVLTF. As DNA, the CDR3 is TGTGCCACCAGTGATTCTCGGGGCCTCTCTGGGGCCAACGTCCTGACTTTC.

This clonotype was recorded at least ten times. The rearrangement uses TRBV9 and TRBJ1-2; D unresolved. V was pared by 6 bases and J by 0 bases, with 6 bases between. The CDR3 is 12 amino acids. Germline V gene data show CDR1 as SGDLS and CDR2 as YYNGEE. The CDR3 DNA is TGTGCCAGCACCAGAACTAACTATGGCTACACCTTC. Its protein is CASTRTNYGYTF.